The 20 T cell receptor beta chains below were found in one sample sequenced in a study of T cells in Graves' hyperthyroidism and ophthalmopathy. TCR beta CDR3 region amplification was performed from RNA transcripts. HTBI primers were the set used in a first-round RT-PCR of the TCR CDR3. TCRdb reprocessed the multiplex PCR reads with MiXCR, giving one entry per CDR3 protein. Here the sample spans about 290,000 distinct CDR3 sequences, more than 10% being singletons. Material: blood. The receptors originated from a woman younger than 45 with Graves' hyperthyroidism that later progressed to Graves' ophthalmopathy.

This clonotype was counted at least ten times. This rearrangement joins TRBV27 to TRBJ2-3; D might be TRBD1 (6 bases). Germline CDR1 is MNHEY and CDR2 is SMNVEV (reference sequence). This CDR3 has 15 residues. Trimming stripped 6 bases from V and 0 bases from J, with 13 bases between. CDR3: CASSKGGFSTDTQYF. The CDR3 nucleotides are TGTGCCAGCAGCAAAGGGGGATTTAGCACAGATACGCAGTATTTT.

A few counts support this clonotype. The chain uses TRBV7-9 and TRBJ2-7; 9 bases align to TRBD2. V dropped 4 bases and J dropped 5; count of bases not matched to a gene: 6. Germline V lookup: CDR1 SEHNR, CDR2 FQNEAQ (reference sequence). The CDR3 spans 14 residues. CDR3 amino acids: CASSSLAGIDEQYF. The DNA of the CDR3 is TGTGCCAGCAGCTCTCTAGCGGGAATAGACGAGCAGTACTTC.

J is TRBJ1-4 and V is TRBV10-2, with D possibly matching TRBD1 (6 bases). CDR1 and CDR2 (germline): WSHSY, SAAADI. Trimming left V 9 bases short and J 7 bases short, with 21 bases between. The CDR3 contains 15 residues. CDR3 region: CASKSQGQDIEKLFF. The CDR3 coding sequence is TGCGCCAGTAAATCACAGGGACAAGATATTGAAAAACTGTTTTTT.

Only a few counts were recorded for this clonotype. J is TRBJ2-4 and V is TRBV18; perhaps TRBD1 as D (6 bases). V dropped 3 bases and J dropped 0 bases, with 21 bases sitting between them. The CDR3 has 19 residues. CDR1 is KGHSH, CDR2 LQKENI, per germline. CDR3 bases: TGTGCCAGCTCACCGTCTCAGGACAGCAGAATCCTAGCCAAAAACATTCAGTACTTC. Translation gives CASSPSQDSRILAKNIQYF.

In this sample, this clonotype turned up a few times. At one boundary the junction diverges from the germline segment, which might be a read error. This chain links TRBV6-1 with TRBJ2-1, with TRBD1 as a possible D gene (5 bases). The CDR3 runs 12 residues. The V gene's germline CDR1 is MNHNS and CDR2 SASEGT. CDR3 DNA sequence: TGTGCCAGCAGACAGGAGTACAGTGAGCAGTTCTTC. Its translation: CASRQEYSEQFF.

This clonotype was counted at least ten times. This rearrangement joins TRBV7-6 to TRBJ2-1; a weak D match, TRBD1 (6 bases). The CDR3 runs to 17 residues. The V gene lost 4 bases and the J gene lost 0 bases, with 16 bases spanning the gap. Germline loops: CDR1 SGHVS, CDR2 FNYEAQ. CDR3 nucleotide sequence: TGTGCCAGCAGCTCTCCCCCTCAGGGGAGCTCCTACAATGAGCAGTTCTTC. This gives the protein CASSSPPQGSSYNEQFF.

The table lists this clonotype with many counts. J is TRBJ2-5 and V is TRBV20-1; D not certain. V lost 0 bases to trimming and J lost 4 bases, with 0 bases between them. Germline CDR1 reads DFQATT; CDR2 reads SNEGSKA (reference sequence). CDR3 length: 10 amino acids. This chain's CDR3 is CSAREETQYF. The CDR3 nucleotides read TGCAGTGCTAGAGAAGAGACCCAGTACTTC.

This clonotype was seen only a few times. As DNA, the CDR3 is TGTGCCACCAGTGATTTAATCGGGGAGGCAGATACGCAGTATTTT. It encodes CATSDLIGEADTQYF. This chain links TRBV24-1 with TRBJ2-3; tentatively, D is TRBD2 (6 bases). CDR1 and CDR2 from the germline V gene are KGHDR and SFDVKD. V lost 1 base and J lost 4, with 11 bases in between. This CDR3 region has 15 residues.

Ten or more counts support this clonotype. The V and J genes are TRBV30 and TRBJ1-4; D gene uncertain. V lost 7 bases and J lost 7, with 16 bases in between. The CDR3 length is 13 residues. The germline gives CDR1 GTSNPN, CDR2 SVGIG (reference sequence). The CDR3 DNA follows: TGTGCCTCCAGAAGGCTTACCGCTGAAAAACTGTTTTTT. Its protein is CASRRLTAEKLFF.

This clonotype has a count of ten or more. The chain is built from TRBV6-2 or TRBV6-3 and TRBJ2-2; unclear D gene. CDR3 length: 14 residues. V lost 7 bases and J 3 bases, leaving 12 bases between the germline ends. Germline V gene sequence: CDR1 MNHEY, CDR2 SVGEGT. The CDR3 region is CASTIPRYTGELFF. The CDR3 nucleotides are TGTGCCAGCACCATTCCCCGGTACACCGGGGAGCTGTTTTTT.

This clonotype was counted at least ten times. This chain uses TRBV11-2 with TRBJ2-7; 8 nucleotides align to TRBD1. After removal of 5 bases from V and 1 base from J, the junction contained 4 bases not matched to a gene. The V gene's germline CDR1 is SGHAT and CDR2 FQNNGV. This CDR3 comprises 14 residues. DNA for the CDR3: TGTGCCAGCAGCGCCGGGACAGGATCCTACGAGCAGTACTTC. Protein: CASSAGTGSYEQYF.

This clonotype was picked up many times. The chain carries TRBV7-9 and TRBJ2-5; TRBD2 might be the D (7 bases). The CDR3 has 14 residues. The V gene lost 3 bases and the J gene lost 6 bases, with 14 bases spanning the gap. CDR1 is SEHNR, CDR2 FQNEAQ, per germline (reference sequence). CDR3 in DNA: TGTGCCAGCAGCTTGACCGAGGGGGGGAAGACCCAGTACTTC. It translates to CASSLTEGGKTQYF.

This clonotype was found many times. The chain carries TRBV7-9 and TRBJ2-1; a possible D gene is TRBD2 (8 bases). V gave up 4 bases and J gave up 5 bases, with 24 bases separating them. The germline V gene encodes CDR1 SEHNR and CDR2 FQNEAQ (reference sequence). This CDR3 contains 18 residues. The CDR3 region has the DNA TGTGCCAGCAGCTACCCCACTAGCGGAGGGGGCCAAGACAATGAGCAGTTCTTC. It encodes CASSYPTSGGGQDNEQFF. The variable domain in full, completed from reference TRBV7-9 and TRBJ2-1, reads DTGVSQNPRHKITKRGQNVTFRCDPISEHNRLYWYRQTLGQGPEFLTYFQNEAQLEKSRLLSDRFSAERPKGSFSTLEIQRTEQGDSAMYLCASSYPTSGGGQDNEQFFGPGTRLTVL.

This clonotype was observed many times. V usage is TRBV11-2 and J usage is TRBJ2-7; no firm D call. There are 13 residues in the CDR3. From germline, CDR1 is SGHAT and CDR2 FQNNGV. Trimming left V 5 bases short and J 4 bases short, with 12 bases between. The CDR3 region has the DNA TGTGCCAGCAGCGGGATATTTGGTTACGAGCAGTACTTC. This sequence encodes CASSGIFGYEQYF.

The J gene is TRBJ2-3, the V gene TRBV2, with 14 bases lining up with TRBD2. The junction had 2 bases not matched to a gene; V was cut back by 3 bases and J by 6 bases. Germline CDR1 reads SNHLY; CDR2 reads FYNNEI. The CDR3 extends over 15 amino acids. This CDR3 is CASSEGLAGVDTQYF. CDR3 sequence (DNA): TGTGCCAGCAGTGAGGGACTAGCGGGGGTGGATACGCAGTATTTT.

Of note for this clonotype: It may be a read error: a sequence one base away is much more abundant. Without the conserved terminal phenylalanine or tryptophan, this CDR3 likely stems from a read error. This chain joins TRBV3-1 and TRBJ2-1; D not resolved. CDR1 LGHDT and CDR2 YNNKEL come from the germline V gene (reference sequence). The CDR3 is made up of 12 amino acids. The V end lost 0 bases, the J end lost 8 bases, and 5 bases lay between the germline ends. CDR3 protein: CASSQDSYEQFL. DNA for the CDR3: TGTGCCAGCAGCCAAGATTCCTATGAGCAGTTCCTC.

In this sample, this clonotype turned up many times. The chain has TRBV6-1 and TRBJ1-4; tentatively, D is TRBD1 (5 bases). CDR3 length equals 15 residues. Germline V gene lookup returns CDR1 MNHNS and CDR2 SASEGT. V gave up 0 bases and J gave up 6 bases, with 11 bases separating them. The CDR3 DNA follows: TGTGCCAGCAGTGAAGCATATGGGGGGTATGAAAAACTGTTTTTT. It is translated as CASSEAYGGYEKLFF.

Here the CDR3 reads CASSQDLPTGGAGELFF. The CDR3 DNA is TGCGCCAGCAGCCAAGATTTGCCAACCGGGGGTGCCGGGGAGCTGTTTTTT. The chain employs TRBV4-3 and TRBJ2-2; D is possibly TRBD2 (6 bases). Germline V gene data show CDR1 as LGHNA and CDR2 as YSLEER. This CDR3 contains 17 residues. V was cut by 0 bases and J by 6 bases, with 17 bases left in between.

This clonotype turned up a few times. The chain uses TRBV6-1 and TRBJ2-7, with TRBD2 matching 8 bases. This CDR3 contains 14 residues. The V segment lost 7 bases and the J segment 0 bases; nucleotides outside the gene matches: 5. Germline CDR1 MNHNS, CDR2 SASEGT. The CDR3 DNA reads as TGTGCCAGCAAGGGTCGGGAGGGCTCCTACGAGCAGTACTTC. Translating it yields CASKGREGSYEQYF.

With respect to this clonotype: One base away lies a much larger clone, so this may be a sequencing read error. The J gene is TRBJ1-5, the V gene TRBV19, with D maybe TRBD1 (6 bases). This CDR3 contains 17 residues. Germline V gene data show CDR1 as LNHDA and CDR2 as SQIVND (reference sequence). In DNA, the CDR3 is TGTGCCAGTACCGGAGGACAGTCTCTCTATAGCAATCAGCTCCAGCATTTT. Its translation is CASTGGQSLYSNQLQHF.